This T cell receptor (beta chain) comes out of a study of cytomegalovirus exposure and HLA in healthy donors. The study's findings and limits: It is likely that the observed cluster of highly shared sequence variants was a sequencing artifact.

Points on this clone: Its cognate antigen is unknown.

CDR3 size: 13 residues. Germline values: CDR1 MDHEN, CDR2 SYDVKM. Trimming took 5 bases from V and 6 from J; bases not matched to a gene: 3. 60 Vbeta and 13 Jbeta primers were used in PCR. Sequencing was performed with immunoSEQ multiplex PCR; in TCRdb, only in-frame clones are kept and a portion is missing. The sample consists of about 180,000 clones, about four fifths of them appearing once. J is TRBJ1-2 and V is TRBV28; TRBD1 aligns across 10 bases. The origin of this receptor is a woman between 18 and 29 years old in good health and CMV-seropositive. Material: PBMCs. CDR3 amino acids: CASSEDRGDGYTF. In DNA form, the CDR3 reads TGTGCCAGCAGTGAGGACAGGGGGGATGGCTACACCTTC.